This T cell receptor beta chain was found in a study of blood T cells in healthy people across ages. Primed by a sample-barcoded 5' primer and a J-beta primer mix, a second PCR proceeded for 7 to 11 cycles. One entry per CDR3 protein, called by TCRdb with MiXCR from the 5' RACE reads. In the table there are 650,000 to 1,000,000 distinct CDR3 sequences, around 34% of which are singletons. Study conclusions and caveats: Per million T cells, the diversity of TCR beta decreased roughly linearly as age advanced. Unsorted PBMCs prevented conclusive naive versus antigen-experienced comparison.

This clonotype has ten or more counts. Its antigen is as yet unknown. The TCR sequence derives from a man younger than 35 in good health. The sequenced sample consisted of blood.

CDR3 sequence (DNA): TGCGCCAGCAGCCAAGATGGCAGGGTGTACACCTTC. Translated, it gives CASSQDGRVYTF. The chain links TRBV4-1 to TRBJ1-2; the D gene is possibly TRBD1 (5 bases). The V end lost 0 bases, the J end lost 11 bases, and 10 bases lay between the germline ends. The CDR3 runs to 12 residues. CDR1 is MGHRA and CDR2 is YSYEKL in the germline V gene.